Reported below is one TCR beta chain. These data are taken from a study of blood T cell repertoires in COVID-19. Study in general: The United States, Italy and Spain supplied acute and convalescent COVID-19 samples. Sources were T cells, B-cell-depleted T cells, or PBMCs; the material itself was cDNA or gDNA.

Study processing details: Researchers report that nucleated cell counts were estimated from reference gene primer amplification. Profiling relied on immunoSEQ multiplex PCR, and the TCRdb table lists in-frame clones only, not all of them. That table furnishes V, J and clone size, whereas the DNA furnished D and trimming. The data contain 190,000 or so clones, around 83% of them singletons. Germline values: CDR1 SGHAT, CDR2 FQNNGV. V lost 3 bases and J lost 0, with 9 bases in between. The CDR3 has 14 residues. V gene TRBV11-2 combines with J gene TRBJ2-7; D may be TRBD1 (5 bases). The source material was peripheral blood. The clonotype originates from a woman in her twenties or thirties with active or convalescent COVID-19. CDR3 coding DNA: TGTGCCAGCAGCTTCGTCGACAGCTCCTACGAGCAGTACTTC. Amino acid sequence: CASSFVDSSYEQYF.